A selection of T cell receptor beta chains follows, all from one sample in a study of blood T cell repertoires in COVID-19. Libraries were prepared by immunoSEQ multiplex PCR; TCRdb keeps only in-frame clonotypes and omits some of them. The repertoire consists of fewer than 500,000 clones, with 85% to 90% occurring once and the leading ten covering 0.95% to 1.2%. The sample comprised PBMCs or T cells enriched from blood (not recorded which). The receptor set was obtained from a man aged 25-40 years who had recovered from COVID-19. The conserved cysteine and the conserved F or W are not part of the CDR3 here.

>TRBJ1-1|TRBV19
ASTISPEVGAF
>TRBJ2-1|TRBV2
ASSRLAGDFSYNEQF
>TRBJ1-3|TRBV30
AWSASRTDRVDTIY
>TRBJ1-2|TRBV27
ASSLDREYGYT
>TRBJ2-1|TRBV18
ASSAQGGNEQF
>TRBJ2-2|TRBV25-1
ASSETGLWGNTGELF
>TRBJ1-1|TRBV18
ASSDSMNTEAF
>TRBJ1-5|TRBV9
ASSVGVRGRPNQPQH
>TRBJ1-2|TRBV12-5
ASGSWEGYGYT
>TRBJ2-7|TRBV7-2
ASSSYPSGVTYEQY
>TRBJ1-6|TRBV2
ASTRDYNSPLH
>TRBJ2-1|TRBV21-1
ASSSARGNEQF
>TRBJ2-1|TRBV6-1
ASSESRDRAYEQF
>TRBJ2-3|TRBV4-1
ASSQVQRGGGTQY
>TRBJ2-7|TRBV5-4
ASSQIQGYEQY
>TRBJ2-7|TRBV11-2
ASSLDRSGRGEQY
>TRBJ1-2|TRBV11-2
ASSLDLGEGGYT
>TRBJ2-3|TRBV7-9
ASSFRRGADTQY
>TRBJ2-7|TRBV29-1
SADRTGSSYEQY
>TRBJ1-1|TRBV19
ASSSGTGINTEAF
>TRBJ1-2|TRBV29-1
SVGQVLNYGYT
>TRBJ2-3|TRBV4-2
ASSQGGGTSTDTQY
>TRBJ2-7|TRBV19
ASSPRGGFGNTQQY
>TRBJ1-6|TRBV7-2
ASSFGTGVEAPLH
>TRBJ1-6|TRBV2
ASRARGEGPLH
>TRBJ1-1|TRBV28
ASSPRRDVAEAF
>TRBJ2-7|TRBV9
ASSVGTSGTYEQY
>TRBJ1-6|TRBV6-4
ASSLAGDSPLH
>TRBJ2-7|TRBV9
ASSVHRSSYEQY
>TRBJ1-1|TRBV27
ASSPDRVEFAEAF
>TRBJ2-7|TRBV14
ASSQALAGNHVYEQY
>TRBJ2-1|TRBV6-5
ASSLPGQINEQF
>TRBJ2-1|TRBV6-5
ASRLTGGGYNEQF
>TRBJ2-5|TRBV24-1
ATSVAGVRTQY
>TRBJ2-3|TRBV4-1
ASSQLGGWRTDTQY
>TRBJ2-7|TRBV7-2
ASSYTISGSSYEQY
>TRBJ2-3|TRBV9
ASRSSGGLSTDTQY
>TRBJ1-2|TRBV6-5
ASSYSLGQNYGYT
>TRBJ2-6|TRBV7-2
ASTYSWVTGGMSNVLT
>TRBJ2-7|TRBV10-2
ASRDRGRTYEQY
>TRBJ2-1|TRBV5-1
ASRPLAGGLYNEQF